One sample yielded the 20 T cell receptor beta chains listed below, sequenced in a study of T-cell memory formation after mild COVID-19. Each CDR3 protein gets one entry after TCRdb re-called the 5' RACE reads with MiXCR. The sample lists around 450,000 distinct CDR3 sequences; 20% were seen once. The sequenced sample was PBMCs or a T cell subset sorted from them (not recorded which). These receptors all come from an adult woman who had mild COVID-19 (a few samples of this study predate the infection). Cell type and time point are not known.

This clonotype was seen more than once but under ten times. The V gene is TRBV9, the J gene TRBJ2-1, with TRBD2 matching over 8 bases. V lost 0 bases to trimming and J lost 7 bases; unmatched junction nucleotides: 12. Germline CDR1 SGDLS, CDR2 YYNGEE. This CDR3 spans 17 amino acids. The CDR3 reads CASSVAGELAGQNEQFF. The CDR3 bases are TGTGCCAGCAGCGTAGCTGGGGAGTTAGCGGGGCAAAATGAGCAGTTCTTC.

A few counts support this clonotype. The chain couples TRBV5-5 to TRBJ2-1; D could derive from TRBD1 or TRBD2 (6 bases each). This CDR3 region has 14 residues. Germline lookup yields CDR1 SGHKS and CDR2 YYEKEE (reference sequence). Trimming stripped 4 bases from V and 9 bases from J, with 17 bases between. The CDR3 sequence: CASSSPWGAAEQFF. The CDR3 region has the DNA TGTGCCAGCAGCAGTCCCTGGGGGGCGGCTGAGCAGTTCTTC.

The gene calls are TRBV29-1 and TRBJ2-1; TRBD2 aligns across 10 bases. The CDR3 consists of 15 residues. CDR1 is SQVTM and CDR2 is ANQGSEA in the germline V gene. Trimming at V came to 5 bases and at J to 2 bases, leaving 6 bases not matched to a gene. The CDR3 DNA sequence: TGCAGCGTTTCTCAGCGGGAGGGGACCTACAATGAGCAGTTCTTC. The encoded protein is CSVSQREGTYNEQFF.

This clonotype came up a few times. The rearrangement links TRBV5-1 to TRBJ1-2, with TRBD1 identical over 12 bases. Germline V gives CDR1 SGHRS, CDR2 YFSETQ. Trimming removed 0 bases from V and 7 bases from J; junction bases left unmatched: 4. The length of the CDR3 is 15 residues. The CDR3 DNA reads TGCGCCAGCAGCTTGGAAGGGACAGGGGGCCTTGGCTACACCTTC. Protein: CASSLEGTGGLGYTF.

The chain recombines TRBV12-3 or TRBV12-4 with TRBJ2-5, with D perhaps matching TRBD1 (6 bases). The CDR3 length is 14 residues. V was pared by 4 bases and J by 1 base, with 10 bases between. The CDR3 sequence: CASSWMGAQETQYF. The CDR3 DNA is TGTGCCAGCAGTTGGATGGGGGCCCAAGAGACCCAGTACTTC.

This clonotype was seen only a few times. This chain uses TRBV3-1 with TRBJ1-6; D unresolved. The CDR3 is 12 residues long. V was cut by 4 bases and J by 9 bases, with 7 bases left in between. Germline CDR1 LGHDT, CDR2 YNNKEL (reference sequence). This chain's CDR3 is CASSPEGSPLHF. The CDR3 DNA is TGTGCCAGCAGCCCCGAGGGTTCACCCCTCCACTTT. The full variable domain, completed using reference TRBV3-1 and TRBJ1-6, is DTAVSQTPKYLVTQMGNDKSIKCEQNLGHDTMYWYKQDSKKFLKIMFSYNNKELIINETVPNRFSPKSPDKAHLNLHINSLELGDSAVYFCASSPEGSPLHFGNGTRLTVT.

The chain employs TRBV2 and TRBJ2-3, with D tentatively TRBD2 (6 bases). The CDR3 has 15 residues. Deletions cut 4 bases from V and 0 bases from J, with 11 bases between. Per germline, CDR1 SNHLY and CDR2 FYNNEI. CDR3 region: CASSVRRGSTDTQYF. DNA of the CDR3: TGTGCCAGCAGTGTTAGGAGGGGTAGCACAGATACGCAGTATTTT.

The chain recombines TRBV5-5 with TRBJ2-7; no reliable D call. Germline loops: CDR1 SGHKS, CDR2 YYEKEE (reference sequence). The germline V and J ends were trimmed by 1 base and 5 bases, with 7 bases remaining between them. The CDR3 is 12 residues long. The CDR3 protein is CASSLSADEQYF. For the CDR3, the DNA is TGTGCCAGCAGCTTGAGCGCGGACGAGCAGTACTTC.

There are a few counts of this clonotype. V gene TRBV5-6 combines with J gene TRBJ2-5; 9 nucleotides match TRBD2. This CDR3 is 15 amino acids long. CDR1 and CDR2 (germline): SGHDT, YYEEEE. Unmatched junction bases numbered 10, after V lost 5 bases and J lost 5 bases. The CDR3 DNA sequence: TGTGCCAGCAGTTATCTAGCGGGACAACGGGAGACCCAGTACTTC. It codes for CASSYLAGQRETQYF.

This clonotype came up a few times. The gene calls are TRBV7-6 and TRBJ2-3; perhaps TRBD2 as D (6 bases). V was clipped by 5 bases and J by 6 bases, with 15 bases between them. The CDR3 loop spans 14 amino acids. Germline V gene data show CDR1 as SGHVS and CDR2 as FNYEAQ. The CDR3 coding sequence is TGTGCCAGCAGCCTCCAGCGGGCCTGGGATACGCAGTATTTT. As protein: CASSLQRAWDTQYF.

This clonotype was detected a few times. The rearrangement joins TRBV7-2 to TRBJ2-3; 9 bases map to TRBD2. The CDR3 covers 18 residues. Germline V lookup: CDR1 SGHTA, CDR2 FQGNSA. With 3 bases clipped from V and 0 bases from J, the junction kept 10 bases outside the gene matches. The CDR3 sequence is CASSLLGWTSASTDTQYF. The CDR3 DNA is TGTGCCAGCAGCTTGCTGGGGTGGACTAGCGCGAGCACAGATACGCAGTATTTT.

V is TRBV4-1 and J is TRBJ1-2; a weak D match, TRBD1 (5 bases). Germline CDR1 is MGHRA and CDR2 is YSYEKL. The CDR3 is 16 amino acids. V shed 2 bases and J shed 7 bases, with 20 bases lying between them. The CDR3: CASSQLRAGYTGGYTF. The CDR3 DNA reads as TGCGCCAGCAGCCAACTTAGGGCAGGGTATACGGGTGGCTACACCTTC.

J is TRBJ2-7 and V is TRBV6-5; D tentatively reads TRBD1 or TRBD2 (7 bases each). The V gene's germline CDR1 is MNHEY and CDR2 SVGAGI. Trimming left V 6 bases short and J 3 bases short, with 18 bases between. This CDR3 comprises 15 residues. This chain's CDR3 is CASSKTGRGSYEQYF. In DNA form, the CDR3 reads TGTGCCAGCAGCAAGACAGGGAGGGGGAGCTACGAGCAGTACTTC.

The genes are TRBV19 and TRBJ2-6; 9 bases agree with TRBD1. Germline V gene lookup returns CDR1 LNHDA and CDR2 SQIVND (reference sequence). There are 18 residues in the CDR3. V was clipped by 3 bases and J by 3 bases; unmatched bases: 9. The CDR3 region is CASSMGTGRIGGANVLTF. CDR3 sequence (DNA): TGTGCCAGTAGTATGGGGACAGGGAGAATTGGTGGGGCCAACGTCCTGACTTTC.

The chain is built from TRBV7-9 and TRBJ1-3, with TRBD1 matching over 12 bases. This CDR3 is built from 17 residues. The V segment lost 2 bases and the J segment 0 bases; nucleotides outside the gene matches: 2. CDR1 and CDR2 (germline): SEHNR, FQNEAQ (reference sequence). Here the CDR3 reads CASSLPGQGASGNTIYF. Here the CDR3 DNA reads TGTGCCAGCAGCTTACCGGGACAGGGGGCCTCTGGAAACACCATATATTTT. Full variable domain (remainder filled in from reference TRBV7-9 and TRBJ1-3): DTGVSQNPRHKITKRGQNVTFRCDPISEHNRLYWYRQTLGQGPEFLTYFQNEAQLEKSRLLSDRFSAERPKGSFSTLEIQRTEQGDSAMYLCASSLPGQGASGNTIYFGEGSWLTVV.

The table lists this clonotype with a few counts. This chain uses TRBV12-3 or TRBV12-4 with TRBJ2-7, with no clear D. CDR3 size: 14 residues. Between the trimmed V and J ends, which lost 6 bases and 3 bases, there was a span of 15 bases. The CDR3 DNA reads TGTGCCAGCAGCCATCGGACCTCATACTACGAGCAGTACTTC. This sequence encodes CASSHRTSYYEQYF.

This clonotype was seen more than once but under ten times. This sequence joins TRBV11-1 and TRBJ1-1, with D possibly matching TRBD1 (5 bases). CDR3 size: 14 residues. CDR1 is SGHAT and CDR2 is FQDESV in the germline V gene (reference sequence). With 5 bases removed from V and 4 bases from J, the gap between germline ends came to 14 bases. In DNA, the CDR3 is TGTGCCAGCAGCCCGCGACAGTTGATCACTGAAGCTTTCTTT. Amino acid sequence: CASSPRQLITEAFF. Combining the CDR3 with reference TRBV11-1 and TRBJ1-1 gives the whole variable domain EAEVAQSPRYKITEKSQAVAFWCDPISGHATLYWYRQILGQGPELLVQFQDESVVDDSQLPKDRFSAERLKGVDSTLKIQPAELGDSAMYLCASSPRQLITEAFFGQGTRLTVV.

This clonotype has ten or more counts. This sequence joins TRBV24-1 and TRBJ2-7; a possible D gene is TRBD1 (6 bases). CDR3 length: 14 residues. Germline values: CDR1 KGHDR, CDR2 SFDVKD. The V end was cut by 5 bases, the J end by 0 bases, with 10 bases between. The CDR3 DNA reads TGTGCCACCAGTGGGACAGAGTCCTCCTACGAGCAGTACTTC. Protein sequence: CATSGTESSYEQYF.

V is TRBV11-2 and J is TRBJ2-1; 8 bases align to TRBD2. This CDR3 is built from 16 residues. Germline V lookup: CDR1 SGHAT, CDR2 FQNNGV. Trimming removed 7 bases from V and 9 bases from J; junction bases left unmatched: 17. This chain's CDR3 is CASNSVGTRLVGEQFF. The CDR3 DNA follows: TGTGCCAGCAACTCCGTCGGGACTAGACTGGTGGGTGAGCAGTTCTTC.

V gene TRBV15 combines with J gene TRBJ2-3; D might be TRBD1 (8 bases). This CDR3 is 15 amino acids long. CDR1 and CDR2 from the germline V gene are LNHNV and YYDKDF (reference sequence). Trimming stripped 3 bases from V and 4 bases from J, with 14 bases between. The CDR3 nucleotides read TGTGCCACCAGCAGGAAACAGGGGGGGTCAGATACGCAGTATTTT. This encodes CATSRKQGGSDTQYF.